The 15 T cell receptor beta chains presented below share a single source sample, sequenced in a study of beta chain features in type 1 diabetes. cDNA synthesis used the whole RNA isolate, giving expressed TCRB sequences. Some clones are missing from TCRdb's copy, which holds only in-frame ones; the method was immunoSEQ multiplex PCR. This sample has roughly 380,000 clones, with roughly a fifth found just once. The specimen was naive CD4+ T cells from blood. The receptor set was obtained from a woman aged 18-29 years in good health.

This clone has more than one count but fewer than ten. The chain employs TRBV7-2 and TRBJ2-1; 11 bases line up with TRBD2. The CDR3 consists of 16 residues. Losses at the gene ends were 5 bases for V and 5 bases for J; bases not matched to a gene: 8. Germline assignment: CDR1 SGHTA and CDR2 FQGNSA. The CDR3 DNA follows: TGTGCCAGCAGCCCCGGGGCTAGCGGGAGGCACAATGAGCAGTTCTTC. This encodes CASSPGASGRHNEQFF. The full variable domain, its missing parts supplied by reference TRBV7-2 and TRBJ2-1, is GAGVSQSPSNKVTEKGKDVELRCDPISGHTALYWYRQSLGQGLEFLIYFQGNSAPDKSGLPSDRFSAERTGGSVSTLTIQRTQQEDSAVYLCASSPGASGRHNEQFFGPGTRLTVL.

V usage is TRBV30 and J usage is TRBJ2-5, with D perhaps matching TRBD2 (6 bases). Germline CDR1 and CDR2: GTSNPN and SVGIG (reference sequence). V lost 3 bases, J lost 4 bases, and 6 bases lay in between. There are 11 residues in the CDR3. CDR3 protein: CAWSGRETQYF. The CDR3 DNA reads TGTGCCTGGAGCGGGAGAGAGACCCAGTACTTC.

This clone appeared a few times. The V gene is TRBV7-9, the J gene TRBJ1-5; 7 positions match TRBD1. This CDR3 is built from 12 residues. The trim removed 5 bases at V and 11 bases at J, leaving 6 bases unmatched. Per the germline V gene, CDR1 is SEHNR and CDR2 is FQNEAQ (reference sequence). The CDR3 DNA is TGTGCCAGCAGCGAAAAAGGGGGCACCCAGCATTTT. This codes for CASSEKGGTQHF. The variable domain in full, completed from reference TRBV7-9 and TRBJ1-5, reads DTGVSQNPRHKITKRGQNVTFRCDPISEHNRLYWYRQTLGQGPEFLTYFQNEAQLEKSRLLSDRFSAERPKGSFSTLEIQRTEQGDSAMYLCASSEKGGTQHFGDGTRLSIL.

The rearrangement uses TRBV29-1 and TRBJ2-6, with D possibly being TRBD1 (8 bases). Trimming removed 7 bases at V and 0 bases at J, with 22 bases between. The CDR3 loop spans 18 amino acids. Germline V gives CDR1 SQVTM, CDR2 ANQGSEA. Written as DNA, the CDR3 is TGCAGCGCTAGGGGAGGGACAGGCCTCTTCTCTGGGGCCAACGTCCTGACTTTC. This sequence encodes CSARGGTGLFSGANVLTF.

This clone was seen a few times. The V call is TRBV30, the J call TRBJ2-3; no firm D call. Germline V gene data show CDR1 as GTSNPN and CDR2 as SVGIG (reference sequence). The CDR3 length is 12 residues. In nucleotides, the CDR3 is TGTGCTCTAACCGAGTCCGGGGATACGCAGTATTTT. Residues: CALTESGDTQYF.

The chain joins TRBV5-6 to TRBJ2-7, with TRBD1 matching 8 bases. The CDR3 runs to 16 residues. CDR1 is SGHDT and CDR2 is YYEEEE in the germline V gene. Germline trimming cut 4 bases from V and 4 bases from J; bases unmatched to any gene: 13. The CDR3 spells CASSLGTGGARYEQYF. For the CDR3, the DNA is TGTGCCAGCAGCCTCGGGACAGGAGGAGCCCGGTACGAGCAGTACTTC.

V gene TRBV27 combines with J gene TRBJ1-1; D gene unclear. The CDR3 has 13 residues. CDR1 MNHEY and CDR2 SMNVEV come from the germline V gene (reference sequence). Trimming left V 2 bases short and J 6 bases short, with 10 bases between. DNA of the CDR3: TGTGCCAGCAGTTTAATTACCTCGGCTGAAGCTTTCTTT. Translating gives CASSLITSAEAFF.

A few counts support this clone. The chain recombines TRBV6-6 with TRBJ2-5; no firm D call. The CDR3 is 15 residues long. Germline-derived CDR1 and CDR2 are MNHNY and SVGAGI (reference sequence). The germline V and J ends were trimmed by 0 bases and 5 bases, with 13 bases remaining between them. In nucleotides, the CDR3 is TGTGCCAGCAGTTACTCGAAGACATTAAGGGAGACCCAGTACTTC. Protein product: CASSYSKTLRETQYF.

A remark on this clone: At the DNA level, this CDR3 is encoded by other sequences in the same sample as well. This chain links TRBV30 with TRBJ1-2; 8 bases match TRBD1. J lost 4 bases, V lost 2 bases, and 0 bases had no gene match. Germline V gene sequence: CDR1 GTSNPN, CDR2 SVGIG (reference sequence). This CDR3 comprises 12 residues. The CDR3 DNA reads as TGTGCCTGGAGTACAGGGGGCTATGGCTACACCTTC. Translated: CAWSTGGYGYTF.

With respect to this clone: The same CDR3 can be traced to other DNA sequences in this sample. This chain links TRBV19 with TRBJ1-5; 10 positions agree with TRBD1. V shed 8 bases, J shed 7 bases, and the junction held 5 bases outside the gene matches. The CDR3 is made up of 13 amino acids. CDR1 and CDR2 (germline): LNHDA, SQIVND (reference sequence). The CDR3 spells CASAGTGVQPQHF. CDR3 nucleotides: TGTGCCAGTGCCGGGACAGGGGTGCAGCCCCAGCATTTT.

The rearrangement links TRBV30 to TRBJ2-3; 7 nucleotides align to TRBD2. V lost 1 base, J lost 1 base, and 5 bases stayed unmatched. CDR1 is GTSNPN, CDR2 SVGIG, per germline (reference sequence). This CDR3 has 15 residues. CDR3 DNA: TGTGCCTGGAGTGCAGAGCGGGGCGGCACAGATACGCAGTATTTT. It encodes CAWSAERGGTDTQYF.

This clone has more than one count but fewer than ten. This chain connects TRBV30 to TRBJ1-1; weak D call: TRBD1 (6 bases). CDR1 and CDR2 (germline): GTSNPN, SVGIG (reference sequence). Trimming left V 7 bases short and J 2 bases short, with 14 bases between. This CDR3 has 13 amino acids. The CDR3 is CAYSRGVNTEAFF. Here the CDR3 DNA reads TGTGCCTATTCCAGGGGTGTAAACACTGAAGCTTTCTTT.

V is TRBV21-1 and J is TRBJ1-1. TRBV21-1 is recorded as a pseudogene. CDR3 size: 15 residues. CDR3 amino acids: CASSNEKEKFTEAFF. The CDR3 DNA is TGTGCCAGCAGCAATGAGAAGGAGAAGTTCACTGAAGCTTTCTTT.

This clone was detected a few times. This chain joins TRBV7-2 and TRBJ2-3; D possibly corresponds to TRBD2 (6 bases). Germline values: CDR1 SGHTA, CDR2 FQGNSA. The CDR3 length is 14 residues. The V end was cut by 5 bases, the J end by 6 bases, with 15 bases between. The CDR3 is CASSPDGGIDTQYF. For the CDR3, the DNA is TGTGCCAGCAGCCCGGACGGGGGAATTGATACGCAGTATTTT.

This chain links TRBV9 with TRBJ2-3; TRBD2 agrees at 8 bases. With 2 bases clipped from V and 5 bases from J, the junction kept 4 bases outside the gene matches. Looked up from germline, CDR1 is SGDLS and CDR2 is YYNGEE. The CDR3 loop spans 14 amino acids. DNA for the CDR3: TGTGCCAGCAGCGTCGGACTAGCAATAGATACGCAGTATTTT. It yields the protein CASSVGLAIDTQYF.